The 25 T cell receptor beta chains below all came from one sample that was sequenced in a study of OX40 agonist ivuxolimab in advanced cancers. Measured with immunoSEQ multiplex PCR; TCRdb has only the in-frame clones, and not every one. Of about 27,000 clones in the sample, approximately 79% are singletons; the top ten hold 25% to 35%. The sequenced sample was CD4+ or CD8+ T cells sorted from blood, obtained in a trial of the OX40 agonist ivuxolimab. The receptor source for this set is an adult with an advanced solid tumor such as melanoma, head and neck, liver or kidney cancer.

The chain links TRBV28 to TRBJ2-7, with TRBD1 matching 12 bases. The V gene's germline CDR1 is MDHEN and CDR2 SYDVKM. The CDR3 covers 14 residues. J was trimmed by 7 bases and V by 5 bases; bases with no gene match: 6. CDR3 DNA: TGTGCCAGCAGTACCGGGACAGGGGGCTGGGAGCAGTACTTC. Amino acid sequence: CASSTGTGGWEQYF.

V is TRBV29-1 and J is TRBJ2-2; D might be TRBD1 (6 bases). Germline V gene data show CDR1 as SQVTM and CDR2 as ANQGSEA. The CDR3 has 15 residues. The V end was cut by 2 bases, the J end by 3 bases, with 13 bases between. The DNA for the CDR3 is TGCAGCGTTGAAATCAGGGGTTGGTACACCGGGGAGCTGTTTTTT. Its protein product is CSVEIRGWYTGELFF.

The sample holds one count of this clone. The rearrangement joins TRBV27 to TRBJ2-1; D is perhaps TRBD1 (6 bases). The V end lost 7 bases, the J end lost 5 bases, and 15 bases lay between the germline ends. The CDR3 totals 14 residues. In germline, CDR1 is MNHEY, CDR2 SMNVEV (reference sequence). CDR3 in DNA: TGTGCCAGCAAGTGGGTGGGACACAACAATGAGCAGTTCTTC. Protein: CASKWVGHNNEQFF.

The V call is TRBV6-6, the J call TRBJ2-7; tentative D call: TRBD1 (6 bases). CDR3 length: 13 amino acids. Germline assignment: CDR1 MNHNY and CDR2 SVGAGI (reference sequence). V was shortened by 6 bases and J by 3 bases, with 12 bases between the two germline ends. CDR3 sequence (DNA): TGTGCCAGCAGCCCGGGACAACTCTACGAGCAGTACTTC. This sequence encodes CASSPGQLYEQYF.

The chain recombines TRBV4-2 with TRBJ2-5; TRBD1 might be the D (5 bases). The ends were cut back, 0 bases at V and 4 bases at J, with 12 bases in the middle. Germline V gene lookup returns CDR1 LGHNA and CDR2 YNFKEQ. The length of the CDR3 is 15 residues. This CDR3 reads CASSQDGWGGETQYF. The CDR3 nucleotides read TGTGCCAGCAGCCAAGATGGGTGGGGCGGAGAGACCCAGTACTTC.

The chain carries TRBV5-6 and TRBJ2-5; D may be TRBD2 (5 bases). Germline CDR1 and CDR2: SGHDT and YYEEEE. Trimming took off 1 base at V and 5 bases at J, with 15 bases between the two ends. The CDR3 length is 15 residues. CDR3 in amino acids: CASSLSGSVEETQYF. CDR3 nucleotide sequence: TGTGCCAGCAGCTTGTCGGGATCCGTTGAGGAGACCCAGTACTTC.

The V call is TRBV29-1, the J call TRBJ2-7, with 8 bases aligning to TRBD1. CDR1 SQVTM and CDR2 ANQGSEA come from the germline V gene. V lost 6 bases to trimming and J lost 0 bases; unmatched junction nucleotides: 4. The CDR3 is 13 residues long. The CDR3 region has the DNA TGCAGCGTAACAGGGGGGTCCTCCTACGAGCAGTACTTC. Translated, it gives CSVTGGSSYEQYF.

CDR3: CASSVGKYNEQFF. DNA of the CDR3: TGTGCCAGCAGCGTAGGAAAGTACAATGAGCAGTTCTTC. V usage is TRBV9 and J usage is TRBJ2-1; D not certain. The V and J ends lost 0 bases and 4 bases respectively, with 5 bases between them. This CDR3 region has 13 residues. Germline values: CDR1 SGDLS, CDR2 YYNGEE. The variable domain in full, with the rest retrieved from reference TRBV9 and TRBJ2-1, is DSGVTQTPKHLITATGQRVTLRCSPRSGDLSVYWYQQSLDQGLQFLIQYYNGEERAKGNILERFSAQQFPDLHSELNLSSLELGDSALYFCASSVGKYNEQFFGPGTRLTVL.

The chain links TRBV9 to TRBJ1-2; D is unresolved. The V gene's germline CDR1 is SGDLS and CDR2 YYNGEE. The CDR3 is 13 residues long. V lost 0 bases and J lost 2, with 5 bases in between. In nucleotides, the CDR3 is TGTGCCAGCAGCGTAGGAGGGAACTATGGCTACACCTTC. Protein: CASSVGGNYGYTF. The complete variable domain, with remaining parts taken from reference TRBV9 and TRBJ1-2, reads DSGVTQTPKHLITATGQRVTLRCSPRSGDLSVYWYQQSLDQGLQFLIQYYNGEERAKGNILERFSAQQFPDLHSELNLSSLELGDSALYFCASSVGGNYGYTFGSGTRLTVV.

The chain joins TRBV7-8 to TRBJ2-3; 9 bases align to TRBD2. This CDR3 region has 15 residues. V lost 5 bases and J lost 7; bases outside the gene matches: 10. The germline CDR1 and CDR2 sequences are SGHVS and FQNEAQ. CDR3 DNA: TGTGCCAGCAGCATTAGCGGGGGTACGTTATATACGCAGTATTTT. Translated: CASSISGGTLYTQYF.

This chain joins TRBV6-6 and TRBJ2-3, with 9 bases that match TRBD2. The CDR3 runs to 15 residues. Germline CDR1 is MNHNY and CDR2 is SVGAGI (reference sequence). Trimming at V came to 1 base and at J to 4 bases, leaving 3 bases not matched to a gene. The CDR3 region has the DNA TGTGCCAGCAGTTACTGGCGGGGGGGCCCAGATACGCAGTATTTT. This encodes CASSYWRGGPDTQYF.

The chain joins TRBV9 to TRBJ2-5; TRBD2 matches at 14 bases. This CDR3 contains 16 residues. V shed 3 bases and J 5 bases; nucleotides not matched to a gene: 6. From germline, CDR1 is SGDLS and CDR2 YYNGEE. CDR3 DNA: TGTGCCAGCAGCGGGGGACTAGCGGGGGCCAGGGAGACCCAGTACTTC. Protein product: CASSGGLAGARETQYF. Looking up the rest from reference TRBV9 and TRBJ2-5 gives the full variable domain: DSGVTQTPKHLITATGQRVTLRCSPRSGDLSVYWYQQSLDQGLQFLIQYYNGEERAKGNILERFSAQQFPDLHSELNLSSLELGDSALYFCASSGGLAGARETQYFGPGTRLLVL.

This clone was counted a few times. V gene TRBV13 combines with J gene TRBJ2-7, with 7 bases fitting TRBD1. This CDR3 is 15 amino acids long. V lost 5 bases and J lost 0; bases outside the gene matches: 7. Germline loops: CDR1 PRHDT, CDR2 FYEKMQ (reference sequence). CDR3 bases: TGTGCCAGCAGCACAGACAGGGCCGGCTCCTACGAGCAGTACTTC. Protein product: CASSTDRAGSYEQYF.

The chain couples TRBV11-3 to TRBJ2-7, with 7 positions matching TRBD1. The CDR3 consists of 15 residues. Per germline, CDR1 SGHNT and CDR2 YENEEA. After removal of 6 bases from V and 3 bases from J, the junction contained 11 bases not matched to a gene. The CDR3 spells CASSRDSASLYEQYF. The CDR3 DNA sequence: TGTGCCAGCAGTAGGGACAGCGCCTCTCTCTACGAGCAGTACTTC.

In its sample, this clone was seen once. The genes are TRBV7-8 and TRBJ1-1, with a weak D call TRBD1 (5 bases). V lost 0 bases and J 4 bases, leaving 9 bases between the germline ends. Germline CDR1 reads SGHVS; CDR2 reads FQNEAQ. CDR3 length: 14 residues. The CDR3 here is CASSLAPRATEAFF. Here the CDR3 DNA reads TGTGCCAGCAGCTTAGCGCCCAGGGCCACTGAAGCTTTCTTT.

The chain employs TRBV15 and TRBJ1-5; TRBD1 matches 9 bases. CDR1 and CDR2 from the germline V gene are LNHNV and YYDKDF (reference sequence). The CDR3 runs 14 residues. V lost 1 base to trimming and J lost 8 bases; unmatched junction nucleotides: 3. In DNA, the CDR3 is TGTGCCACCAGCAGAGCGCGACAGGGGGAGCCCCAGCATTTT. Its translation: CATSRARQGEPQHF. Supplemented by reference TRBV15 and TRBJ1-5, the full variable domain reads DAMVIQNPRYQVTQFGKPVTLSCSQTLNHNVMYWYQQKSSQAPKLLFHYYDKDFNNEADTPDNFQSRRPNTSFCFLDIRSPGLGDTAMYLCATSRARQGEPQHFGDGTRLSIL.

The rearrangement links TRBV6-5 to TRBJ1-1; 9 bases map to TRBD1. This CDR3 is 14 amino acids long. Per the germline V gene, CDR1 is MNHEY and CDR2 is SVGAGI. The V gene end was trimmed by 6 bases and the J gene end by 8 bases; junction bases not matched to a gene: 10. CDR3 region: CASSLYRTGEEAFF. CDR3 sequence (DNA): TGTGCCAGCAGCCTCTATAGGACAGGGGAGGAAGCTTTCTTT.

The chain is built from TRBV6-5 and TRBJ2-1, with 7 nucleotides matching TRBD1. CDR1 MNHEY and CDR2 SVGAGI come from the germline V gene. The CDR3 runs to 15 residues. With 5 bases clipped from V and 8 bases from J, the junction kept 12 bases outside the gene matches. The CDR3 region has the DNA TGTGCCAGCAGTACCCGGGACAGTTATAGAGATGAGCAGTTCTTC. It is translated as CASSTRDSYRDEQFF.

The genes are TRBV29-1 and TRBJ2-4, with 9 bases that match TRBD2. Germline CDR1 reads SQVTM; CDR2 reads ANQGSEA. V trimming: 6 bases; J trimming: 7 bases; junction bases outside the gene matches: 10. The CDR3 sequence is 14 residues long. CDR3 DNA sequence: TGCAGCGTCCAGCGGCGGGAGGGCCTGAACATTCAGTACTTC. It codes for CSVQRREGLNIQYF.

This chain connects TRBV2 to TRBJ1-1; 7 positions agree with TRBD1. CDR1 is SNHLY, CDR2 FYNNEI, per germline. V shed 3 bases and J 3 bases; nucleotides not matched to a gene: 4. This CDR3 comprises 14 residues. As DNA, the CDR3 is TGTGCCAGCAGTGAGGGGACAGACTACACTGAAGCTTTCTTT. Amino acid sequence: CASSEGTDYTEAFF.

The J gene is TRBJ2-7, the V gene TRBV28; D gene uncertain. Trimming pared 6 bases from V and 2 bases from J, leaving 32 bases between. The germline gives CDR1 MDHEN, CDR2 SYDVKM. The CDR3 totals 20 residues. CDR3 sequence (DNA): TGTGCCAGCAGCTCCCACATCACACTGACAAGCGCGCGCTCAACCTACGAGCAGTACTTC. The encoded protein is CASSSHITLTSARSTYEQYF.

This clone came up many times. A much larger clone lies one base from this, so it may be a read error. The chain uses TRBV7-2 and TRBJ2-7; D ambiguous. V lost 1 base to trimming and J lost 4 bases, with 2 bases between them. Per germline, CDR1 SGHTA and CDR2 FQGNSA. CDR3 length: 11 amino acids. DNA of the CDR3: TGTGCCAGCAGCTTAGAGTACGAGCAGTACTTC. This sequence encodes CASSLEYEQYF.

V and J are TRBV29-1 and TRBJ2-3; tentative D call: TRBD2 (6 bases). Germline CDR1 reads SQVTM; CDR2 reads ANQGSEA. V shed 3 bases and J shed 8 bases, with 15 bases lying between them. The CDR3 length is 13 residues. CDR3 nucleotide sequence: TGCAGCGTTGATGGCGGGATTTCGGGTACGCAGTATTTT. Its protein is CSVDGGISGTQYF.

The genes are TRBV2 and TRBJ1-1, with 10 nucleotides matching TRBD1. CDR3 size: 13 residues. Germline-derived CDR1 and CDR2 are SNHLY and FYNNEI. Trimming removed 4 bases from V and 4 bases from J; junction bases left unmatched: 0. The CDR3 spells CASSGTGGTEAFF. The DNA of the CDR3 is TGTGCCAGCAGTGGGACAGGGGGCACTGAAGCTTTCTTT.

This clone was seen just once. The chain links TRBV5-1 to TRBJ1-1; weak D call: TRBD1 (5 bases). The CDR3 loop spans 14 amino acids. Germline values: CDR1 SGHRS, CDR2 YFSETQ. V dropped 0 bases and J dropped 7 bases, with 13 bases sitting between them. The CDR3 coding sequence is TGCGCCAGCAGCTTGGGGCTGATAGGGGATGAAGCTTTCTTT. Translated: CASSLGLIGDEAFF.